Presented here are 8 T cell receptor beta chains from one specimen sequenced in a study of blood T cell repertoires in COVID-19. Some clones are missing from TCRdb's copy, which holds only in-frame ones; the method was immunoSEQ multiplex PCR. In the table there are roughly 300,000 clones, around 85% of which are singletons. The sample was PBMCs or T cells enriched from blood (not recorded which). All receptors derive from a woman between 50 and 59 years old who had recovered from COVID-19.

The rearrangement uses TRBV5-1 and TRBJ2-7; tentative D call: TRBD1 (5 bases). The CDR3 runs to 12 residues. Germline V gene sequence: CDR1 SGHRS, CDR2 YFSETQ. Trimming left V 3 bases short and J 5 bases short, with 9 bases between. CDR3 in DNA: TGCGCCAGCAGCTCGCAGGGCGACGAGCAGTACTTC. It encodes CASSSQGDEQYF.

The rearrangement uses TRBV10-3 and TRBJ2-1; 10 bases align to TRBD1. In germline, CDR1 is ENHRY, CDR2 SYGVKD. Losses at the gene ends were 6 bases for V and 10 bases for J; bases not matched to a gene: 9. The CDR3 loop spans 14 amino acids. The CDR3: CAIRGTGVGWEQFF. CDR3 DNA sequence: TGTGCCATCAGAGGGACAGGGGTTGGCTGGGAGCAGTTCTTC.

This clone was observed a single time. The J gene is TRBJ1-1, the V gene TRBV3-1 (or the pseudogene TRBV3-2); a possible D gene is TRBD1 (5 bases). Germline assignment: CDR1 LGHDT and CDR2 YNNKEL (reference sequence). Trimming left V 4 bases short and J 11 bases short, with 11 bases between. This CDR3 is 11 amino acids long. DNA for the CDR3: TGTGCCAGCAGCCGGGGGGAGGGGGCTTTCTTT. It is translated as CASSRGEGAFF.

V gene TRBV3-1 (or the pseudogene TRBV3-2) combines with J gene TRBJ1-1; D unclear. CDR3 length: 15 amino acids. The ends were cut back, 0 bases at V and 11 bases at J, with 19 bases in the middle. Looked up from germline, CDR1 is LGHDT and CDR2 is YNNKEL (reference sequence). The CDR3 sequence is CASSQDLGPPEDAFF. The CDR3 region has the DNA TGTGCCAGCAGCCAAGATCTAGGCCCTCCAGAGGATGCTTTCTTT.

This chain uses TRBV5-1 with TRBJ2-3; 14 nucleotides line up with TRBD2. V lost 0 bases and J lost 0; bases outside the gene matches: 9. This CDR3 comprises 20 residues. Germline lookup yields CDR1 SGHRS and CDR2 YFSETQ. The CDR3 region is CASSLVTSGGAVSSTDTQYF. The CDR3 nucleotides read TGCGCCAGCAGCTTGGTGACTAGCGGGGGGGCCGTATCTAGCACAGATACGCAGTATTTT.

The V call is TRBV11-2, the J call TRBJ1-6, with D unresolved. The CDR3 runs 14 residues. V lost 5 bases and J 5 bases, leaving 10 bases between the germline ends. The germline V gene encodes CDR1 SGHAT and CDR2 FQNNGV. Here the CDR3 reads CASSRTSHNSPLHF. CDR3 sequence (DNA): TGTGCCAGCAGCCGCACGAGTCATAATTCACCCCTCCACTTT.

This chain links TRBV19 with TRBJ1-4, with D uncertain. V shed 6 bases and J shed 0 bases, with 5 bases lying between them. This CDR3 is 13 amino acids long. Germline loops: CDR1 LNHDA, CDR2 SQIVND (reference sequence). The CDR3 region has the DNA TGTGCCAGTAGACATGCAACTAATGAAAAACTGTTTTTT. This codes for CASRHATNEKLFF.

The V gene is TRBV18, the J gene TRBJ1-1; 8 nucleotides align to TRBD1. The germline gives CDR1 KGHSH, CDR2 LQKENI. This CDR3 is built from 14 residues. V was clipped by 6 bases and J by 1 base; unmatched bases: 4. CDR3 sequence (DNA): TGTGCCAGCTCTGGGACAGGAGAGAACACTGAAGCTTTCTTT. It is translated as CASSGTGENTEAFF.